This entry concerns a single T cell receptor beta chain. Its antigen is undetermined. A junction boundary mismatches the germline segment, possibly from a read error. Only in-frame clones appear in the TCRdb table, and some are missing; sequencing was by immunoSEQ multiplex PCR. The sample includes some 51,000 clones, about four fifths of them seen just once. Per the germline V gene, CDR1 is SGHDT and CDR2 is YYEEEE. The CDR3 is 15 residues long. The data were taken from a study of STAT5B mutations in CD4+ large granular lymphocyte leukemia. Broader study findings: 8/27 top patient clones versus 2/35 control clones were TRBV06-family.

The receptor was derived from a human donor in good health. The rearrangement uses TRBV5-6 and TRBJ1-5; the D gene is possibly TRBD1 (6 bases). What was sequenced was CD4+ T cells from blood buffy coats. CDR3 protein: CASSHTGTSHQPQHF. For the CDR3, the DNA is TGTGCCAGCAGCCACACAGGGACTAGCCATCAGCCCCAGCATTTT.